These T cell receptor beta chains were read from a single sample in a study of OX40 agonist ivuxolimab in advanced cancers. TCRdb's copy holds only in-frame clones and misses some; the assay was immunoSEQ multiplex PCR. Among about 9,200 clones listed, 80% to 90% were seen once. Sequencing used CD4+ or CD8+ T cells sorted from blood, obtained in a trial of the OX40 agonist ivuxolimab. These receptors were taken from an adult with an advanced solid tumor such as melanoma, head and neck, liver or kidney cancer. CDR3s include the opening cysteine and the closing phenylalanine or tryptophan. The order of the fields is D gene, V gene, J gene, clone size, CDR3 length, CDR3 DNA, CDR3 protein. A D gene is named only where the DNA matches it firmly. A row's size may be missing; if present it is once, few, many or a size class.

>NA|TRBV4-1|TRBJ1-1|NA|13
TGCGCCAGCAGCCAAGAAGGGGCAGGGAAAGCTTTCTTT
CASSQEGAGKAFF
>NA|TRBV7-9|TRBJ2-2|once|13
TGTGCCAGCAGCCTACTAAACACCGGGGAGCTGTTTTTT
CASSLLNTGELFF
>TRBD1|TRBV18|TRBJ2-7|NA|13
TGTGCCAGCTCAAAAACAGGGGCTGGCGAGCAGTACTTC
CASSKTGAGEQYF
>TRBD1|TRBV7-9|TRBJ2-7|NA|15
TGTGCCAGCAGCTCAGGGGGTTACGAATCCTACGAGCAGTACTTC
CASSSGGYESYEQYF
>TRBD2|TRBV7-8|TRBJ2-3|NA|16
TGTGCCAGCAGCTCCCTGGCGGGGGGGCCGGGAGATACGCAGTATTTT
CASSSLAGGPGDTQYF
>NA|TRBV7-9|TRBJ2-7|NA|13
TGTGCCAGCAGCTTGGGCAATTCCTACGAGCAGTACTTC
CASSLGNSYEQYF
>NA|TRBV5-1|TRBJ1-1|once|15
TGCGCCAGCAGCTTAGGGAGGGACCAGTCCCCTGAAGCTTTCTTT
CASSLGRDQSPEAFF
>NA|TRBV14|TRBJ2-7|NA|17
TGTGCCAGCAGCCCCCATCCATGGGGTGCCCGAACCTACGAGCAGTACTTC
CASSPHPWGARTYEQYF
>NA|TRBV29-1|TRBJ2-7|once|19
TGCAGCGTTGGACCGGACAGTAAGACAGTAGGGGGAGTAGGGTACGAGCAGTACTTC
CSVGPDSKTVGGVGYEQYF
>TRBD1|TRBV7-9|TRBJ2-7|once|15
TGTGCCAGCAGCCAGGGACAGGGAATTGCCTACGAGCAGTACTTC
CASSQGQGIAYEQYF
>TRBD2|TRBV5-4|TRBJ2-7|NA|13
TGTGCCAGCAGCTGGGGAGGGTCCTACGAGCAGTACTTC
CASSWGGSYEQYF
>NA|TRBV5-4|TRBJ1-1|NA|13
TGTGCCAGCAGCTACGGCGTTAGCACTGAAGCTTTCTTT
CASSYGVSTEAFF
>NA|TRBV19|TRBJ2-1|NA|14
TGTGCCAGTTCGGTCGGGGGCTCTACCAATGAGCAGTTCTTC
CASSVGGSTNEQFF
>NA|TRBV11-3|TRBJ2-2|NA|12
TGTGCCAGCAGCCCCCCAAGCGGGGAGCTGTTTTTT
CASSPPSGELFF
>TRBD1|TRBV29-1|TRBJ2-2|NA|14
TGCAGCGTTGATGGACAGGGAATCACCGGGGAGCTGTTTTTT
CSVDGQGITGELFF
>TRBD2|TRBV7-2|TRBJ2-3|NA|16
TGTGCCAGCAGCCTCTTAGCGGGGAGGGGCACAGATACGCAGTATTTT
CASSLLAGRGTDTQYF
>NA|TRBV9|TRBJ2-3|NA|13
TGTGCCAGCAGCGTCGCAAGCACAGATACGCAGTATTTT
CASSVASTDTQYF
>NA|TRBV4-1|TRBJ1-1|NA|11
TGCGCCAGCAGATTAAACACTGAAGCTTTCTTT
CASRLNTEAFF
>TRBD2|TRBV28|TRBJ2-2|NA|16
TGTGCCAGCAGTTTGGAGGCCGGGGGGGCGACCGGGGAGCTGTTTTTT
CASSLEAGGATGELFF
>NA|TRBV27|TRBJ2-3|few|14
TGTGCCGCCTCTCTGGGACGCATGGGAGATACGCAGTATTTT
CAASLGRMGDTQYF
>TRBD2|TRBV27|TRBJ2-2|NA|16
TGTGCCAGCAGTCCGCGACTAGCGATGAACACCGGGGAGCTGTTTTTT
CASSPRLAMNTGELFF
>NA|TRBV5-1|TRBJ2-6|NA|16
TGCGCCAGCGGCGGCCCATCACAAAGTCGGGCCAACGTCCTGACTTTC
CASGGPSQSRANVLTF
>NA|TRBV2|TRBJ1-1|once|16
TGTGCCAGCAGTGAGTATCAGGGTCAATTCCACACTGAAGCTTTCTTT
CASSEYQGQFHTEAFF
>TRBD1|TRBV7-9|TRBJ2-3|few|14
TGTGCCAGCAGCTCCCTACAGGGGACAGATACGCAGTATTTT
CASSSLQGTDTQYF
>TRBD1|TRBV29-1|TRBJ2-7|NA|17
TGCAGCGTTGAAGGCTCTGTCACGGGACAGGGCTCCTACGAGCAGTACTTC
CSVEGSVTGQGSYEQYF